One sample yielded the 16 T cell receptor beta chains listed below, sequenced in a study of blood T cell repertoires in COVID-19. The method was immunoSEQ multiplex PCR; TCRdb's version includes in-frame clones alone and lacks a portion of them. The table lists about 420,000 clones, roughly 90% of them singletons. Material for sequencing was peripheral blood. The receptor set was obtained from a man between 18 and 35 years old with COVID-19, enrolled during active disease.

The gene calls are TRBV6-5 and TRBJ1-1; no clear D gene. The CDR3 spans 12 residues. The germline V gene encodes CDR1 MNHEY and CDR2 SVGAGI. Trimming cost V 0 bases and J 11 bases, with 10 bases left between them. The CDR3 reads CASSYSGGVAFF. In nucleotides, the CDR3 is TGTGCCAGCAGTTACTCGGGCGGGGTTGCTTTCTTT.

The V and J genes are TRBV9 and TRBJ2-7; D is ambiguous. This CDR3 is built from 14 residues. In germline, CDR1 is SGDLS, CDR2 YYNGEE. The V gene lost 0 bases and the J gene lost 2 bases, with 9 bases spanning the gap. The CDR3 region has the DNA TGTGCCAGCAGCGTAGGGGCTACCCCCTACGAGCAGTACTTC. It specifies CASSVGATPYEQYF.

J is TRBJ2-7 and V is TRBV5-6; D is uncertain. Germline assignment: CDR1 SGHDT and CDR2 YYEEEE. There are 15 residues in the CDR3. V gave up 4 bases and J gave up 1 base, with 15 bases separating them. The CDR3 DNA reads as TGTGCCAGCAGCCCTGGCATAACCCAATCCTACGAGCAGTACTTC. This sequence encodes CASSPGITQSYEQYF.

The V call is TRBV11-2, the J call TRBJ2-7, with D possibly TRBD1 on 5 matching bases. Trimming shortened V by 4 bases and J by 2 bases, and 15 bases separated the two germline ends. Germline CDR1 reads SGHAT; CDR2 reads FQNNGV. The CDR3 loop spans 15 amino acids. The CDR3 nucleotides are TGTGCCAGCAGCTCCCCCCGACAGCTGACCTACGAGCAGTACTTC. This gives the protein CASSSPRQLTYEQYF.

This rearrangement joins TRBV12-3 or TRBV12-4 to TRBJ2-1, with TRBD1 matching over 7 bases. The CDR3 is made up of 12 amino acids. Trimming cost V 6 bases and J 9 bases; bases outside gene matches: 5. The CDR3 nucleotides read TGTGCCAGCAGCTCGACAGGGACTGAGCAGTTCTTC. This encodes CASSSTGTEQFF.

The chain couples TRBV6-5 to TRBJ1-2, with 7 positions matching TRBD1. The CDR3 loop spans 15 amino acids. The germline gives CDR1 MNHEY, CDR2 SVGAGI. V shed 6 bases, J shed 2 bases, and the junction held 9 bases outside the gene matches. The DNA for the CDR3 is TGTGCCAGCAGCAACGACAGGGTTATCAACTATGGCTACACCTTC. This sequence encodes CASSNDRVINYGYTF.

The chain joins TRBV28 to TRBJ1-2, with D unresolved. Trimming stripped 5 bases from V and 7 bases from J, with 14 bases between. The CDR3 sequence is 13 residues long. Germline V gene data show CDR1 as MDHEN and CDR2 as SYDVKM. In nucleotides, the CDR3 is TGTGCCAGCAGTCGCAGCGACGTTGGTGGCTACACCTTC. Its translation: CASSRSDVGGYTF.

The CDR3 DNA is TGTGCCAGCAGCTTGAGGGACAACATGAACACTGAAGCTTTCTTT. It yields the protein CASSLRDNMNTEAFF. This chain joins TRBV5-5 and TRBJ1-1, with D possibly matching TRBD1 (6 bases). CDR1 and CDR2 from the germline V gene are SGHKS and YYEKEE (reference sequence). With 1 base removed from V and 0 bases from J, the gap between germline ends came to 10 bases. The CDR3 loop spans 15 amino acids.

V usage is TRBV12-3 or TRBV12-4 and J usage is TRBJ2-7; perhaps TRBD1 as D (5 bases). CDR3 length equals 13 residues. V shed 6 bases and J shed 3 bases, with 12 bases lying between them. Here the CDR3 DNA reads TGTGCCAGCAGCCCGGACACTTTCTACGAGCAGTACTTC. Its translation: CASSPDTFYEQYF.

The chain couples TRBV2 to TRBJ2-7; the match to TRBD1 covers 8 bases. Looked up from germline, CDR1 is SNHLY and CDR2 is FYNNEI. The CDR3 spans 17 residues. V lost 4 bases to trimming and J lost 3 bases; unmatched junction nucleotides: 14. CDR3 DNA sequence: TGTGCCAGCAGTGTAAAGTTCCGGGACAGGACAATCTACGAGCAGTACTTC. As protein: CASSVKFRDRTIYEQYF.

This sequence joins TRBV27 and TRBJ2-1, with TRBD2 identical over 11 bases. The V gene's germline CDR1 is MNHEY and CDR2 SMNVEV (reference sequence). The CDR3 extends over 18 amino acids. V lost 0 bases to trimming and J lost 5 bases; unmatched junction nucleotides: 9. CDR3 residues: CASSLSGLAGGAHNEQFF. The CDR3 nucleotides are TGTGCCAGCAGTTTATCGGGGCTAGCGGGAGGCGCCCACAATGAGCAGTTCTTC.

This chain joins TRBV24-1 and TRBJ1-2; 8 bases fit TRBD1. In germline, CDR1 is KGHDR, CDR2 SFDVKD. This CDR3 is built from 12 residues. Trimming took 4 bases from V and 6 from J; bases not matched to a gene: 0. CDR3 in amino acids: CATSETGDGYTF. In DNA form, the CDR3 reads TGTGCCACCAGTGAGACAGGGGATGGCTACACCTTC.

The chain uses TRBV7-9 and TRBJ2-1; a weak D match, TRBD1 (6 bases). With 1 base removed from V and 6 bases from J, the gap between germline ends came to 13 bases. Germline V gene lookup returns CDR1 SEHNR and CDR2 FQNEAQ (reference sequence). The CDR3 loop spans 15 amino acids. CDR3 loop: CASSLGNRAINEQFF. The CDR3 region has the DNA TGTGCCAGCAGCTTAGGAAACAGGGCAATCAATGAGCAGTTCTTC.

The rearrangement links TRBV5-1 to TRBJ2-7; TRBD1 might be the D (6 bases). The germline V gene encodes CDR1 SGHRS and CDR2 YFSETQ. The V and J ends lost 0 bases and 4 bases respectively, with 14 bases between them. The CDR3 sequence is 15 residues long. CDR3 loop: CASSLVGGQNYEQYF. The CDR3 DNA reads as TGCGCCAGCAGCTTGGTAGGGGGTCAAAATTACGAGCAGTACTTC.

The rearrangement joins TRBV5-1 to TRBJ2-7; 10 bases agree with TRBD1. V lost 4 bases, J lost 5 bases, and 9 bases stayed unmatched. CDR3 size: 15 residues. Germline V gene sequence: CDR1 SGHRS, CDR2 YFSETQ. CDR3 region: CASSAQGDRGHEQYF. For the CDR3, the DNA is TGCGCCAGCAGCGCGCAAGGGGACAGGGGACACGAGCAGTACTTC. The entire variable domain, with the rest obtained from reference TRBV5-1 and TRBJ2-7, is as follows: KAGVTQTPRYLIKTRGQQVTLSCSPISGHRSVSWYQQTPGQGLQFLFEYFSETQRNKGNFPGRFSGRQFSNSRSEMNVSTLELGDSALYLCASSAQGDRGHEQYFGPGTRLTVT.

The J gene is TRBJ2-5, the V gene TRBV29-1; a weak D match, TRBD1 (5 bases). This CDR3 is 13 amino acids long. The V and J ends lost 4 bases and 5 bases respectively, with 14 bases between them. Germline V gives CDR1 SQVTM, CDR2 ANQGSEA. The chain's CDR3 is CSVVGRAAETQYF. The DNA of the CDR3 is TGCAGCGTTGTCGGCAGGGCGGCGGAGACCCAGTACTTC.